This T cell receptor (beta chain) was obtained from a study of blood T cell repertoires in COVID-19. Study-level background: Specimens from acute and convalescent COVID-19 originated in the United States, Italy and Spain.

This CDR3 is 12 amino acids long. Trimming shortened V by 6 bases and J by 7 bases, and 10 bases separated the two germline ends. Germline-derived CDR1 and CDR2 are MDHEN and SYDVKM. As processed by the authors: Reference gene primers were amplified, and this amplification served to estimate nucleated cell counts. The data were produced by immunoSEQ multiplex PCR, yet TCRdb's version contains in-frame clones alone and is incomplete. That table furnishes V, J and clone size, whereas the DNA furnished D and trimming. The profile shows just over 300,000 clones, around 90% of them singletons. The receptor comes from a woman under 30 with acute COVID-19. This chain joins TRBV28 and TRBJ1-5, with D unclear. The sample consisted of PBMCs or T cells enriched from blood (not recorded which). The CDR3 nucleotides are TGTGCCAGCAGCGTCTTGCGGCAGCCCCAGCATTTT. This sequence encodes CASSVLRQPQHF.